The 23 T cell receptor beta chains in this list originate from one sample, sequenced in a study of OX40 agonist ivuxolimab in advanced cancers. Measured with immunoSEQ multiplex PCR; TCRdb has only the in-frame clones, and not every one. The table records 70,000 or so clones, roughly 86% of them present only once. This specimen consisted of CD4+ or CD8+ T cells sorted from blood, obtained in a trial of the OX40 agonist ivuxolimab. The receptor source for this set is an adult with an advanced solid tumor such as melanoma, head and neck, liver or kidney cancer.

This sequence joins TRBV10-3 and TRBJ2-1; TRBD1 agrees at 9 bases. Per the germline V gene, CDR1 is ENHRY and CDR2 is SYGVKD. V was clipped by 10 bases and J by 6 bases; unmatched bases: 7. The CDR3 is 13 residues long. The CDR3 DNA reads TGTGCCACACAGGGACAGGGAGGCAATGAGCAGTTCTTC. Residues: CATQGQGGNEQFF.

V usage is TRBV5-1 and J usage is TRBJ1-1; D gene ambiguous. The CDR3 length is 14 residues. Germline V gene data show CDR1 as SGHRS and CDR2 as YFSETQ. Between the trimmed V and J ends, which lost 1 base and 2 bases, there was a span of 9 bases. CDR3 nucleotides: TGCGCCAGCAGCTTGAGTGCCGCCAACACTGAAGCTTTCTTT. This codes for CASSLSAANTEAFF. Based on the CDR3 plus reference TRBV5-1 and TRBJ1-1, the full variable domain is KAGVTQTPRYLIKTRGQQVTLSCSPISGHRSVSWYQQTPGQGLQFLFEYFSETQRNKGNFPGRFSGRQFSNSRSEMNVSTLELGDSALYLCASSLSAANTEAFFGQGTRLTVV.

This rearrangement joins TRBV15 to TRBJ2-5; 13 positions agree with TRBD2. V lost 2 bases and J lost 5; bases outside the gene matches: 8. CDR3 length: 17 amino acids. Germline values: CDR1 LNHNV, CDR2 YYDKDF (reference sequence). The CDR3 is CATSRPGLAGARETQYF. CDR3 bases: TGTGCCACCAGCAGACCCGGACTAGCGGGGGCGAGGGAGACCCAGTACTTC. The full variable domain, completed using reference TRBV15 and TRBJ2-5, is DAMVIQNPRYQVTQFGKPVTLSCSQTLNHNVMYWYQQKSSQAPKLLFHYYDKDFNNEADTPDNFQSRRPNTSFCFLDIRSPGLGDTAMYLCATSRPGLAGARETQYFGPGTRLLVL.

The genes are TRBV7-9 and TRBJ2-2; D gene uncertain. The germline gives CDR1 SEHNR, CDR2 FQNEAQ (reference sequence). The CDR3 has 14 amino acids. V was trimmed by 0 bases and J by 1 base, leaving 3 bases between them. The CDR3 region is CASSLAQNTGELFF. CDR3 in DNA: TGTGCCAGCAGCTTAGCGCAGAACACCGGGGAGCTGTTTTTT.

This chain links TRBV5-1 with TRBJ2-1; the match to TRBD2 covers 12 bases. V trimming: 3 bases; J trimming: 0 bases; junction bases outside the gene matches: 4. Per the germline V gene, CDR1 is SGHRS and CDR2 is YFSETQ. The CDR3 loop spans 17 amino acids. The DNA for the CDR3 is TGCGCCAGCAGCTCAACGACTAGCGGGGGCTCCTACAATGAGCAGTTCTTC. Its translation: CASSSTTSGGSYNEQFF. Supplemented by reference TRBV5-1 and TRBJ2-1, the full variable domain reads KAGVTQTPRYLIKTRGQQVTLSCSPISGHRSVSWYQQTPGQGLQFLFEYFSETQRNKGNFPGRFSGRQFSNSRSEMNVSTLELGDSALYLCASSSTTSGGSYNEQFFGPGTRLTVL.

This clone has more than one count but fewer than ten. V and J are TRBV2 and TRBJ1-5; D is unresolved. Deletions cut 9 bases from V and 10 bases from J, with 22 bases between. Per germline, CDR1 SNHLY and CDR2 FYNNEI. The CDR3 is 14 amino acids. In DNA form, the CDR3 reads TGTGCCAGTACCGACCGCGAACCCTTCAAACCCCAGCATTTT. Translated: CASTDREPFKPQHF. The full variable domain, in which reference TRBV2 and TRBJ1-5 provide the parts outside the CDR3, is EPEVTQTPSHQVTQMGQEVILRCVPISNHLYFYWYRQILGQKVEFLVSFYNNEISEKSEIFDDQFSVERPDGSNFTLKIRSTKLEDSAMYFCASTDREPFKPQHFGDGTRLSIL.

This sequence joins TRBV11-2 and TRBJ2-7; D is possibly TRBD2 (5 bases). V was cut by 1 base and J by 0 bases, with 16 bases left in between. Germline assignment: CDR1 SGHAT and CDR2 FQNNGV. The CDR3 is 17 amino acids. CDR3 DNA: TGTGCCAGCAGCTTAGTCTCTAGCAGCTCACTCTCCTACGAGCAGTACTTC. Protein product: CASSLVSSSSLSYEQYF.

The V gene is TRBV5-5, the J gene TRBJ2-5; possibly TRBD1 for D (6 bases). Germline loops: CDR1 SGHKS, CDR2 YYEKEE (reference sequence). The germline V and J ends were trimmed by 3 bases and 4 bases, with 7 bases remaining between them. The CDR3 loop spans 12 amino acids. CDR3 sequence: CASSSRGETQYF. CDR3 sequence (DNA): TGTGCCAGCAGCTCCAGGGGAGAGACCCAGTACTTC.

J is TRBJ1-5 and V is TRBV7-9; D remains ambiguous. Trimming took 1 base from V and 0 from J, leaving 7 bases between them. The CDR3 contains 15 residues. Germline CDR1 is SEHNR and CDR2 is FQNEAQ (reference sequence). CDR3 in amino acids: CASSLGPFSNQPQHF. As DNA, the CDR3 is TGTGCCAGCAGCTTAGGGCCGTTTAGCAATCAGCCCCAGCATTTT.

The V and J genes are TRBV6-4 and TRBJ1-1, with D possibly TRBD1 on 6 matching bases. The CDR3 consists of 14 residues. Germline lookup yields CDR1 MRHNA and CDR2 SNTAGT. V dropped 6 bases and J dropped 1 base, with 12 bases sitting between them. The CDR3 region is CASRPDRTNTEAFF. CDR3 sequence (DNA): TGTGCCAGCAGGCCGGACAGAACGAACACTGAAGCTTTCTTT.

The V and J genes are TRBV30 and TRBJ1-2; TRBD1 aligns across 10 bases. With 4 bases clipped from V and 7 bases from J, the junction kept 6 bases outside the gene matches. There are 13 residues in the CDR3. Per germline, CDR1 GTSNPN and CDR2 SVGIG (reference sequence). CDR3 loop: CAWMVDRGFGYTF. Here the CDR3 DNA reads TGTGCCTGGATGGTGGACAGGGGGTTTGGCTACACCTTC.

This chain connects TRBV28 to TRBJ1-2; 7 nucleotides line up with TRBD1. V lost 7 bases, J lost 8 bases, and 13 bases stayed unmatched. This CDR3 spans 14 amino acids. Germline CDR1 MDHEN, CDR2 SYDVKM. The CDR3 DNA sequence: TGTGCCAGCATTCCCAGCCCAGGGGGGGCGGGCTACACCTTC. This sequence encodes CASIPSPGGAGYTF.

The J gene is TRBJ1-5, the V gene TRBV9, with D unclear. This CDR3 is built from 15 residues. The V and J ends lost 0 bases and 5 bases respectively, with 12 bases between them. Germline V gene lookup returns CDR1 SGDLS and CDR2 YYNGEE. The CDR3 DNA follows: TGTGCCAGCAGCGTAGCGGCCAGAAGACATCAGCCCCAGCATTTT. It codes for CASSVAARRHQPQHF.

V and J are TRBV2 and TRBJ1-2, with no clear D. CDR3 length equals 13 residues. V was shortened by 1 base and J by 13 bases, with 16 bases between the two germline ends. Per germline, CDR1 SNHLY and CDR2 FYNNEI. The CDR3 DNA follows: TGTGCCAGCAGTGAAGAGGACCGCCAAGGAGGCACCTTC. It yields the protein CASSEEDRQGGTF.

V and J are TRBV9 and TRBJ2-1, with a tentative D call TRBD1 (6 bases). The V gene's germline CDR1 is SGDLS and CDR2 YYNGEE. V was pared by 3 bases and J by 4 bases, with 14 bases between. The CDR3 consists of 15 residues. The CDR3 protein is CASSGTGFGYNEQFF. The CDR3 DNA is TGTGCCAGCAGCGGTACAGGGTTTGGTTACAATGAGCAGTTCTTC.

This clone was picked up a small number of times. The V call is TRBV5-4, the J call TRBJ2-7, with D possibly TRBD1 on 5 matching bases. The V end lost 4 bases, the J end lost 2 bases, and 13 bases lay between the germline ends. The CDR3 is 14 amino acids. CDR1 is SGHNT, CDR2 YYREEE, per germline (reference sequence). The CDR3 loop reads CASSRGQRTYEQYF. As DNA, the CDR3 is TGTGCCAGCAGCAGGGGCCAAAGGACCTACGAGCAGTACTTC.

V and J are TRBV5-5 and TRBJ1-1, with 7 nucleotides matching TRBD1. The germline gives CDR1 SGHKS, CDR2 YYEKEE (reference sequence). J was trimmed by 1 base and V by 1 base; bases with no gene match: 10. This CDR3 has 17 residues. CDR3 in DNA: TGTGCCAGCAGCTTGTCTTCAGGGGGGGCGTCGAACACTGAAGCTTTCTTT. Translation: CASSLSSGGASNTEAFF.

The chain employs TRBV6-1 and TRBJ1-2; 7 bases line up with TRBD1. CDR1 MNHNS and CDR2 SASEGT come from the germline V gene. The J segment lost 4 bases and the V segment lost 6 bases, leaving 5 bases of the junction unmatched. The CDR3 is 13 amino acids. This chain's CDR3 is CASRDGQVYGYTF. The CDR3, as DNA: TGTGCCAGCAGGGACGGACAGGTCTATGGCTACACCTTC.

V is TRBV5-1 and J is TRBJ2-7; D is ambiguous. Trimming removed 0 bases from V and 1 base from J, with 5 bases in between. This CDR3 comprises 13 residues. In germline, CDR1 is SGHRS, CDR2 YFSETQ. This CDR3 is CASSLAQSYEQYF. The CDR3, as DNA: TGCGCCAGCAGCTTGGCCCAGTCCTACGAGCAGTACTTC.

This rearrangement joins TRBV12-5 to TRBJ2-1, with no clear D. The CDR3 consists of 17 residues. V gave up 6 bases and J gave up 2 bases, with 20 bases separating them. Germline CDR1 LGHNT, CDR2 FRNRAP. The CDR3, as DNA: TGTGCTAGTGGCCTTGGTAACCCAGGCGCGCCCTACAATGAGCAGTTCTTC. Its protein product is CASGLGNPGAPYNEQFF. Full variable domain (remainder filled in from reference TRBV12-5 and TRBJ2-1): DARVTQTPRHKVTEMGQEVTMRCQPILGHNTVFWYRQTMMQGLELLAYFRNRAPLDDSGMPKDRFSAEMPDATLATLKIQPSEPRDSAVYFCASGLGNPGAPYNEQFFGPGTRLTVL.

This chain links TRBV19 with TRBJ1-2, with 9 nucleotides matching TRBD1. V was clipped by 6 bases and J by 8 bases; unmatched bases: 13. The CDR3 sequence is 15 residues long. The germline CDR1 and CDR2 sequences are LNHDA and SQIVND (reference sequence). The CDR3 here is CASRFPDRGTEGYTF. CDR3 nucleotides: TGTGCCAGTAGGTTTCCGGACAGGGGTACGGAAGGCTACACCTTC.

V usage is TRBV5-4 and J usage is TRBJ2-5; D tentatively reads TRBD1 or TRBD2 (5 bases each). The germline V gene has CDR1 SGHNT and CDR2 YYREEE (reference sequence). Trimming stripped 4 bases from V and 4 bases from J, with 14 bases between. This CDR3 spans 14 amino acids. CDR3 bases: TGTGCCAGCAGCCCAACATTTGGGGGAGAGACCCAGTACTTC. Translating it yields CASSPTFGGETQYF.

V gene TRBV5-1 combines with J gene TRBJ1-5, with a weak D call TRBD1 (5 bases). The ends were cut back, 4 bases at V and 7 bases at J, with 18 bases in the middle. Germline lookup yields CDR1 SGHRS and CDR2 YFSETQ. CDR3 size: 15 residues. CDR3 coding DNA: TGCGCCAGCAGCCCCCGGGGCCTCGTGGGGCAGCCCCAGCATTTT. Translated: CASSPRGLVGQPQHF.